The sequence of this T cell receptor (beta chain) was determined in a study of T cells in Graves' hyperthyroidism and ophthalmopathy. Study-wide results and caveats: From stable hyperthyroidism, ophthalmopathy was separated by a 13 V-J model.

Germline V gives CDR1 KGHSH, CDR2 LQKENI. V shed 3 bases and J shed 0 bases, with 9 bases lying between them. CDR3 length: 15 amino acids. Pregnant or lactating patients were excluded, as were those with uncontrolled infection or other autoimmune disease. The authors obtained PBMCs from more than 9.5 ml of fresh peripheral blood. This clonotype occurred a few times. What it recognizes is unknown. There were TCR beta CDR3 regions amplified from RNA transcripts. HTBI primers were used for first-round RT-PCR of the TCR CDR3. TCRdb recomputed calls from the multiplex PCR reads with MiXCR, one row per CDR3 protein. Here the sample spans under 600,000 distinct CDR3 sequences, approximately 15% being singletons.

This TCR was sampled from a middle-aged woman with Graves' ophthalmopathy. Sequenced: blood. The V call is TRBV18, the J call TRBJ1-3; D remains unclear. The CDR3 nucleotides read TGTGCCAGCTCACCGACCCGGGGCTCTGGAAACACCATATATTTT. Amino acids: CASSPTRGSGNTIYF. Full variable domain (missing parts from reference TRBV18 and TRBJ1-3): NAGVMQNPRHLVRRRGQEARLRCSPMKGHSHVYWYRQLPEEGLKFMVYLQKENIIDESGMPKERFSAEFPKEGPSILRIQQVVRGDSAAYFCASSPTRGSGNTIYFGEGSWLTVV.